The 28 T cell receptor beta chains presented below share a single source sample, sequenced in a study of OX40 agonist ivuxolimab in advanced cancers. Clones were sequenced by immunoSEQ multiplex PCR, and TCRdb holds only the in-frame ones, with some missing. The table has tens of thousands of clones, about 90% seen once. The specimen was CD4+ or CD8+ T cells sorted from blood, collected in a trial of the OX40 agonist ivuxolimab. Receptors were obtained from an adult with an advanced solid tumor such as melanoma, head and neck, liver or kidney cancer.

J is TRBJ1-4 and V is TRBV4-2; 8 bases line up with TRBD1. Germline V gene data show CDR1 as LGHNA and CDR2 as YNFKEQ. The trim removed 10 bases at V and 3 bases at J, leaving 10 bases unmatched. The CDR3 covers 15 residues. DNA for the CDR3: TGTGCCACCACTTGGGGACAGGCTGCTAATGAAAAACTGTTTTTT. It yields the protein CATTWGQAANEKLFF.

The rearrangement joins TRBV7-3 to TRBJ2-3, with a weak D call TRBD2 (6 bases). V lost 5 bases, J lost 1 base, and 10 bases lay in between. The germline gives CDR1 SGHTA, CDR2 FQGTGA. The CDR3 spans 14 residues. CDR3 coding DNA: TGTGCCAGCAGCCTTGGGACTGGCACAGATACGCAGTATTTT. It specifies CASSLGTGTDTQYF.

This clone showed up just a few times. V gene TRBV4-3 combines with J gene TRBJ1-1, with D possibly being TRBD1 (6 bases). The CDR3 is made up of 15 amino acids. CDR1 is LGHNA and CDR2 is YSLEER in the germline V gene. The V end was cut by 0 bases, the J end by 3 bases, with 11 bases between. CDR3 sequence reads: CASSQERRGDTEAFF. The CDR3 DNA follows: TGCGCCAGCAGCCAAGAACGGAGGGGGGACACTGAAGCTTTCTTT.

The V and J genes are TRBV29-1 and TRBJ2-7, with a possible D match to TRBD1 (6 bases). V lost 6 bases and J lost 3, with 12 bases in between. Germline V gene sequence: CDR1 SQVTM, CDR2 ANQGSEA. The CDR3 sequence is 12 residues long. CDR3 region: CSVQGQNYEQYF. CDR3 nucleotide sequence: TGCAGCGTACAGGGACAAAACTACGAGCAGTACTTC.

The V call is TRBV7-3, the J call TRBJ1-1; D ambiguous. Deletions cut 1 base from V and 1 base from J, with 10 bases between. Germline V gene lookup returns CDR1 SGHTA and CDR2 FQGTGA. This CDR3 has 15 residues. DNA of the CDR3: TGTGCCAGCAGCTTAATTGTAGTAGGGAACACTGAAGCTTTCTTT. Its protein is CASSLIVVGNTEAFF.

The CDR3: CASSNVLEREGHEQFF. CDR3 nucleotides: TGTGCCAGCAGCAATGTACTCGAGCGGGAGGGCCATGAGCAGTTCTTC. The rearrangement uses TRBV28 and TRBJ2-1, with 10 bases identical to TRBD2. V lost 6 bases, J lost 8 bases, and 13 bases stayed unmatched. CDR1 is MDHEN and CDR2 is SYDVKM in the germline V gene. The CDR3 length is 16 residues.

This clone was seen once. This chain connects TRBV5-6 to TRBJ2-7; D perhaps matches TRBD2 (6 bases). The CDR3 spans 13 residues. V was shortened by 3 bases and J by 5 bases, with 12 bases between the two germline ends. CDR1 and CDR2 (germline): SGHDT, YYEEEE. The CDR3 loop reads CASSSGWEDEQYF. In nucleotides, the CDR3 is TGTGCCAGCAGCTCAGGGTGGGAGGACGAGCAGTACTTC. Combining the CDR3 with reference TRBV5-6 and TRBJ2-7 gives the whole variable domain DAGVTQSPTHLIKTRGQQVTLRCSPKSGHDTVSWYQQALGQGPQFIFQYYEEEERQRGNFPDRFSGHQFPNYSSELNVNALLLGDSALYLCASSSGWEDEQYFGPGTRLTVT.

The chain couples TRBV7-9 to TRBJ2-5; D is possibly TRBD1 or TRBD2 (6 bases each). The germline gives CDR1 SEHNR, CDR2 FQNEAQ (reference sequence). V lost 2 bases to trimming and J lost 5 bases, with 12 bases between them. The length of the CDR3 is 14 residues. The CDR3 nucleotides are TGTGCCAGCAGCTTAACGACAGGAGGGGAGACCCAGTACTTC. Translating it yields CASSLTTGGETQYF.

The chain carries TRBV9 and TRBJ2-2, with D hard to call. The CDR3 covers 12 residues. V was clipped by 0 bases and J by 7 bases, with 4 bases between them. Germline assignment: CDR1 SGDLS and CDR2 YYNGEE. CDR3 DNA: TGTGCCAGCAGCGTAGTTGGCGGGGAGCTGTTTTTT. The encoded protein is CASSVVGGELFF.

The chain is built from TRBV5-1 and TRBJ2-1; D unresolved. This CDR3 has 14 amino acids. CDR1 and CDR2 (germline): SGHRS, YFSETQ. Trimming removed 0 bases from V and 5 bases from J, with 9 bases in between. The CDR3 DNA is TGCGCCAGCAGCTTGGTCTCAGTACACAATGAGCAGTTCTTC. Amino acid sequence: CASSLVSVHNEQFF.

The V gene is TRBV5-5, the J gene TRBJ1-3; 10 positions agree with TRBD1. The germline V gene encodes CDR1 SGHKS and CDR2 YYEKEE (reference sequence). The junction had 10 bases not matched to a gene; V was cut back by 1 base and J by 6 bases. The CDR3 is 17 residues long. CDR3 sequence (DNA): TGTGCCAGCAGCTTGTACGGAGGGACAGGGGTGGAAAACACCATATATTTT. Its protein product is CASSLYGGTGVENTIYF.

The chain is built from TRBV5-1 and TRBJ2-5, with 15 bases that match TRBD2. Germline V gene data show CDR1 as SGHRS and CDR2 as YFSETQ. With V trimmed by 4 bases and J by 5 bases, 3 bases remained unmatched. The CDR3 runs to 15 residues. In DNA, the CDR3 is TGCGCCAGCAGCGCTGGACTAGCGGGAGGGGAGACCCAGTACTTC. It is translated as CASSAGLAGGETQYF.

This chain joins TRBV29-1 and TRBJ2-7; 7 bases fit TRBD1. With 5 bases clipped from V and 3 bases from J, the junction kept 10 bases outside the gene matches. Germline V CDR1 and CDR2: SQVTM, ANQGSEA. CDR3 size: 14 residues. The CDR3 region has the DNA TGCAGCGTTCACCAGACAGGGCCCGGCTACGAGCAGTACTTC. Translating it yields CSVHQTGPGYEQYF.

In this sample, this clone turned up once. V gene TRBV6-1 combines with J gene TRBJ2-7, with a weak D call TRBD2 (6 bases). The germline CDR1 and CDR2 sequences are MNHNS and SASEGT. The CDR3 is made up of 13 amino acids. Trimming pared 8 bases from V and 3 bases from J, leaving 14 bases between. In nucleotides, the CDR3 is TGTGCCAGCGGGACTCGGGACTTCTACGAGCAGTACTTC. Translating gives CASGTRDFYEQYF.

The rearrangement links TRBV5-1 to TRBJ1-1; D is undetermined. The V gene lost 2 bases and the J gene lost 1 base, with 6 bases spanning the gap. Germline values: CDR1 SGHRS, CDR2 YFSETQ. CDR3 length equals 13 residues. The CDR3 sequence: CASSLDQNTEAFF. The CDR3 bases are TGCGCCAGCAGCTTAGATCAGAACACTGAAGCTTTCTTT.

This clone was recorded once. The chain combines TRBV4-3 with TRBJ1-4, with 7 nucleotides matching TRBD1. The CDR3 is 15 amino acids. With V trimmed by 0 bases and J by 8 bases, 6 bases remained unmatched. CDR1 and CDR2 from the germline V gene are LGHNA and YSLEER. The CDR3: CASSQDQGGREKLFF. The CDR3 DNA sequence: TGCGCCAGCAGCCAAGATCAAGGGGGCAGGGAAAAACTGTTTTTT.

Written as DNA, the CDR3 is TGTGCCAGCAGTTTATCGGCACTAGCGGGACAGAACTCCTACAATGAGCAGTTCTTC. Protein: CASSLSALAGQNSYNEQFF. The rearrangement uses TRBV27 and TRBJ2-1, with 10 positions matching TRBD2. Germline V gene data show CDR1 as MNHEY and CDR2 as SMNVEV (reference sequence). Trimming at V came to 0 bases and at J to 0 bases, leaving 8 bases not matched to a gene. The CDR3 sequence is 19 residues long.

V and J are TRBV10-1 and TRBJ2-1, with D uncertain. CDR1 and CDR2 (germline): WNHNN, SYGVQD (reference sequence). This CDR3 is 11 amino acids long. V lost 3 bases and J lost 12, with 9 bases in between. The CDR3 region has the DNA TGCGCCAGCAGTGACCAGGCCGGGCAGTTCTTC. Encoded protein: CASSDQAGQFF.

Only one count was recorded for this clone. The chain couples TRBV19 to TRBJ2-7; D call uncertain. There are 13 residues in the CDR3. The V end was cut by 8 bases, the J end by 0 bases, with 11 bases between. Germline CDR1 LNHDA, CDR2 SQIVND (reference sequence). CDR3 loop: CASGPRSSYEQYF. CDR3 coding DNA: TGTGCCAGTGGACCGAGGAGCTCCTACGAGCAGTACTTC. Supplemented by reference TRBV19 and TRBJ2-7, the full variable domain reads DGGITQSPKYLFRKEGQNVTLSCEQNLNHDAMYWYRQDPGQGLRLIYYSQIVNDFQKGDIAEGYSVSREKKESFPLTVTSAQKNPTAFYLCASGPRSSYEQYFGPGTRLTVT.

This chain links TRBV11-2 with TRBJ2-1; D is unclear. Per the germline V gene, CDR1 is SGHAT and CDR2 is FQNNGV. V was shortened by 4 bases and J by 4 bases, with 11 bases between the two germline ends. The CDR3 is made up of 14 amino acids. The CDR3 region is CASSSIGPYNEQFF. The CDR3 coding sequence is TGTGCCAGCAGCTCAATCGGACCGTACAATGAGCAGTTCTTC.

This chain joins TRBV27 and TRBJ2-7; a possible D gene is TRBD2 (5 bases). The germline V gene has CDR1 MNHEY and CDR2 SMNVEV (reference sequence). The V and J ends lost 6 bases and 1 base respectively, with 19 bases between them. CDR3 length: 16 amino acids. CDR3 sequence: CASSPTLYGKSYEQYF. The DNA for the CDR3 is TGTGCCAGCAGCCCGACCTTATACGGGAAATCCTACGAGCAGTACTTC.

The chain couples TRBV28 to TRBJ1-1; TRBD1 matches 7 bases. The CDR3 loop spans 14 amino acids. Losses at the gene ends were 4 bases for V and 6 bases for J; bases not matched to a gene: 8. Per the germline V gene, CDR1 is MDHEN and CDR2 is SYDVKM. CDR3 amino acids: CASSYSGGRAEAFF. Here the CDR3 DNA reads TGTGCCAGCAGTTACTCAGGGGGGAGAGCTGAAGCTTTCTTT.

CDR3 residues: CASSQDRGDGYTF. In nucleotides, the CDR3 is TGCGCCAGCAGCCAGGACAGGGGGGATGGCTACACCTTC. This rearrangement joins TRBV4-3 to TRBJ1-2; 10 nucleotides agree with TRBD1. Germline V gives CDR1 LGHNA, CDR2 YSLEER. This CDR3 contains 13 residues. Germline trimming cut 3 bases from V and 6 bases from J; bases unmatched to any gene: 1.

V usage is TRBV28 and J usage is TRBJ1-6; TRBD1 aligns across 7 bases. The germline V gene has CDR1 MDHEN and CDR2 SYDVKM. The ends lost 6 bases at V and 10 bases at J; junction bases unmatched: 9. The CDR3 spans 14 residues. In DNA, the CDR3 is TGTGCCAGCAGATTGACAGGGTCACGGTCACCCCTCCACTTT. Residues: CASRLTGSRSPLHF.

The chain employs TRBV4-3 and TRBJ1-6; D may be TRBD1 (5 bases). CDR3 length: 21 residues. Germline V gene data show CDR1 as LGHNA and CDR2 as YSLEER. Trimming pared 0 bases from V and 0 bases from J, leaving 21 bases between. The CDR3 here is CASSQDLGGRGLISYNSPLHF. CDR3 sequence (DNA): TGCGCCAGCAGCCAAGATCTTGGGGGAAGGGGCTTAATCTCCTATAATTCACCCCTCCACTTT.

The V and J genes are TRBV19 and TRBJ2-1, with 8 bases aligning to TRBD2. V lost 3 bases and J lost 7; bases outside the gene matches: 11. The CDR3 consists of 16 residues. Germline V gene lookup returns CDR1 LNHDA and CDR2 SQIVND (reference sequence). CDR3 in amino acids: CASSMGPGTSPNEQFF. The DNA of the CDR3 is TGTGCCAGTAGTATGGGCCCCGGGACTAGTCCGAATGAGCAGTTCTTC.

This chain uses TRBV11-2 with TRBJ1-4, with 8 bases that match TRBD1. The CDR3 is 13 amino acids. V lost 3 bases to trimming and J lost 9 bases; unmatched junction nucleotides: 3. Germline V gene sequence: CDR1 SGHAT, CDR2 FQNNGV. CDR3 DNA sequence: TGTGCCAGCAGCTTTGGGGACAGGAAAAAACTGTTTTTT. This codes for CASSFGDRKKLFF.

CDR3 in DNA: TGTGCCAGCAGCTCCGCGGGCGCTGAAGCTTTCTTT. Encoded protein: CASSSAGAEAFF. The gene calls are TRBV7-3 and TRBJ1-1; D unclear. CDR1 SGHTA and CDR2 FQGTGA come from the germline V gene. Deletions cut 4 bases from V and 6 bases from J, with 9 bases between. This CDR3 spans 12 amino acids.